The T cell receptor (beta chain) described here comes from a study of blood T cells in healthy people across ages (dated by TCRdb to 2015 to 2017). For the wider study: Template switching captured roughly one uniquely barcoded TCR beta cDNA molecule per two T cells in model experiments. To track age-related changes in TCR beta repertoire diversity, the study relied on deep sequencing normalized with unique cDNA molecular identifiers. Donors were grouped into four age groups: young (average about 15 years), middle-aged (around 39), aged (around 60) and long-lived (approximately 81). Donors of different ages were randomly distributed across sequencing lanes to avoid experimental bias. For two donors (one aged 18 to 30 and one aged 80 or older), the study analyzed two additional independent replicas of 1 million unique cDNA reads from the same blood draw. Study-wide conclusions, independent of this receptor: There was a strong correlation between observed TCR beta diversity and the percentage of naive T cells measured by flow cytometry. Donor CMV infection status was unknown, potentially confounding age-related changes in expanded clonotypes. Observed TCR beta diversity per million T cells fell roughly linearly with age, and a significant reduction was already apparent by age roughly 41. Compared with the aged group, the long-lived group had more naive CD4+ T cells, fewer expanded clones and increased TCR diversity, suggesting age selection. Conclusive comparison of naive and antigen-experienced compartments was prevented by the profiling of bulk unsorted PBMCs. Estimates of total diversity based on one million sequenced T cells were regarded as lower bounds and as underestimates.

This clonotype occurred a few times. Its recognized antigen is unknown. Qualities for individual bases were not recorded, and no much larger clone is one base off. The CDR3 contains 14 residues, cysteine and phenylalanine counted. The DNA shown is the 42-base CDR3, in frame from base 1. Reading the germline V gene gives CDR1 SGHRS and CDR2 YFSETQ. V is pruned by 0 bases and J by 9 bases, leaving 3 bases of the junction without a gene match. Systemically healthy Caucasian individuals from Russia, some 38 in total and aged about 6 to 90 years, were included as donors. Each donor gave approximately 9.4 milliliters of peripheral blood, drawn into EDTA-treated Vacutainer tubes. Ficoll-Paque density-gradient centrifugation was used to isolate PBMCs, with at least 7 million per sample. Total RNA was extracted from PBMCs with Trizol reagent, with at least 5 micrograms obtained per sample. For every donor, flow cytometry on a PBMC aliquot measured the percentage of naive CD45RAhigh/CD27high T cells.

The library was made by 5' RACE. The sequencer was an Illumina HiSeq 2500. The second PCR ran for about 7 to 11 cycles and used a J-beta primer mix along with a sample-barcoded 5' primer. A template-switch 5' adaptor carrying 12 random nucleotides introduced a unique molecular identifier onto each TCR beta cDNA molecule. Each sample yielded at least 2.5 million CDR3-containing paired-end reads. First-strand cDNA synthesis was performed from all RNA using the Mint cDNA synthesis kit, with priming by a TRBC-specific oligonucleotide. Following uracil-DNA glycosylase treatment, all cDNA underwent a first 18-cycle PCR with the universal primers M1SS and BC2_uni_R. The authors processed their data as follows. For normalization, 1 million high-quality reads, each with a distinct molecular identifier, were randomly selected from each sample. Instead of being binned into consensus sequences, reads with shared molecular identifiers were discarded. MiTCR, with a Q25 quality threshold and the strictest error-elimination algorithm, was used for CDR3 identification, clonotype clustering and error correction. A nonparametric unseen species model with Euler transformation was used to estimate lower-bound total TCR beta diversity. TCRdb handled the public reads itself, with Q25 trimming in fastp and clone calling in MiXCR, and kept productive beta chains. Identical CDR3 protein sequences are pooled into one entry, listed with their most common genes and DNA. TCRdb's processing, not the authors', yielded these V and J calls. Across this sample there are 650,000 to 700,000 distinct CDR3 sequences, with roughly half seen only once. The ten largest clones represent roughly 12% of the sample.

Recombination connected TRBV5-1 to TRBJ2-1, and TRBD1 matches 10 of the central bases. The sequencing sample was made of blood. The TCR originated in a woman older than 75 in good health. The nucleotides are TGCGCCAGCAGCTTGGCGACAGGGGGCGTTGAGCAGTTCTTC. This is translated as CASSLATGGVEQFF.